The 20 T cell receptor beta chains reported below all come from one sample, sequenced in a study of blood T cell repertoires in COVID-19. Libraries were prepared by immunoSEQ multiplex PCR; TCRdb keeps only in-frame clonotypes and omits some of them. This table has roughly 92,000 clones, 87% appearing once. The sample was peripheral blood. The receptors derive from a woman of 80 years or more with acute or convalescent COVID-19.

This chain connects TRBV18 to TRBJ2-6, with 13 bases fitting TRBD2. Germline trimming cut 2 bases from V and 0 bases from J; bases unmatched to any gene: 7. The CDR3 is 20 residues long. Germline loops: CDR1 KGHSH, CDR2 LQKENI. CDR3 sequence reads: CASSPWGTSGRASGANVLTF. The DNA for the CDR3 is TGTGCCAGCTCACCATGGGGAACTAGCGGGAGGGCCTCTGGGGCCAACGTCCTGACTTTC.

The rearrangement uses TRBV3-1 (or the pseudogene TRBV3-2) and TRBJ2-5; no reliable D call. This CDR3 has 11 residues. CDR1 is LGHDT and CDR2 is YNNKEL in the germline V gene (reference sequence). V was pared by 5 bases and J by 4 bases, with 5 bases between. CDR3 residues: CASSSSETQYF. The DNA for the CDR3 is TGTGCCAGCAGCTCTTCAGAGACCCAGTACTTC.

Remarks on this clone: This CDR3 is also generated by other DNA sequences in the sample. The rearrangement uses TRBV27 and TRBJ2-1, with 7 nucleotides matching TRBD2. This CDR3 is built from 15 residues. Trimming at V came to 6 bases and at J to 9 bases, leaving 14 bases not matched to a gene. Germline-derived CDR1 and CDR2 are MNHEY and SMNVEV (reference sequence). CDR3 loop: CASRQSQLTSFEQFF. The CDR3 DNA reads as TGTGCCAGCAGGCAAAGCCAATTGACTAGCTTTGAGCAGTTCTTC.

The rearrangement joins TRBV3-1 (or the pseudogene TRBV3-2) to TRBJ1-1; unclear D gene. The CDR3 contains 15 residues. Germline CDR1 is LGHDT and CDR2 is YNNKEL (reference sequence). The V end was cut by 4 bases, the J end by 5 bases, with 17 bases between. The CDR3 loop is CASSLRGSVETEAFF. DNA of the CDR3: TGTGCCAGCAGCCTCCGAGGCAGTGTGGAAACTGAAGCTTTCTTT.

The chain links TRBV6-6 to TRBJ1-1; D is perhaps TRBD1 (5 bases). V was cut by 6 bases and J by 0 bases, with 11 bases left in between. The CDR3 consists of 14 residues. CDR1 is MNHNY, CDR2 SVGAGI, per germline (reference sequence). In DNA, the CDR3 is TGTGCCAGCAGAAAGGGGTCCTTGAACACTGAAGCTTTCTTT. Translating it yields CASRKGSLNTEAFF.

In this sample, this clone turned up a few times. V is TRBV3-1 (or the pseudogene TRBV3-2) and J is TRBJ1-5; the match to TRBD1 covers 7 bases. The CDR3 contains 14 residues. V was clipped by 1 base and J by 7 bases; unmatched bases: 4. The germline CDR1 and CDR2 sequences are LGHDT and YNNKEL (reference sequence). CDR3 coding DNA: TGTGCCAGCAGCCAAGGACAGGGTTACCAGCCCCAGCATTTT. Its translation: CASSQGQGYQPQHF.

This clone was observed a handful of times. The chain is built from TRBV5-1 and TRBJ2-2; TRBD1 agrees at 10 bases. The junction had 14 bases not matched to a gene; V was cut back by 0 bases and J by 3 bases. The length of the CDR3 is 20 residues. CDR1 is SGHRS and CDR2 is YFSETQ in the germline V gene. For the CDR3, the DNA is TGCGCCAGCAGCTTGGATATACCCGGACCGGGACAGGGGTACACCGGGGAGCTGTTTTTT. This translates into CASSLDIPGPGQGYTGELFF. The full variable domain, its missing parts supplied by reference TRBV5-1 and TRBJ2-2, is KAGVTQTPRYLIKTRGQQVTLSCSPISGHRSVSWYQQTPGQGLQFLFEYFSETQRNKGNFPGRFSGRQFSNSRSEMNVSTLELGDSALYLCASSLDIPGPGQGYTGELFFGEGSRLTVL.

The chain combines TRBV7-8 with TRBJ2-7; tentative D call: TRBD2 (7 bases). The CDR3 totals 19 residues. The V gene lost 2 bases and the J gene lost 4 bases, with 27 bases spanning the gap. CDR1 is SGHVS, CDR2 FQNEAQ, per germline. The CDR3 protein is CASSLMQRGAGALIYEQYF. Here the CDR3 DNA reads TGTGCCAGCAGCTTAATGCAAAGAGGGGCGGGGGCGTTAATATACGAGCAGTACTTC.

The chain uses TRBV14 and TRBJ2-1; the match to TRBD2 covers 9 bases. This CDR3 has 17 amino acids. CDR1 is SGHDN and CDR2 is FVKESK in the germline V gene. V dropped 6 bases and J dropped 6; count of bases not matched to a gene: 15. The CDR3 DNA reads TGTGCCAGCAGTCTCAATTCCGGGACTAGCCCCTTCAATGAGCAGTTCTTC. Translated: CASSLNSGTSPFNEQFF.

The chain uses TRBV19 and TRBJ1-4; 9 bases line up with TRBD1. Germline CDR1 and CDR2: LNHDA and SQIVND (reference sequence). J lost 9 bases, V lost 3 bases, and 11 bases had no gene match. The CDR3 has 16 residues. CDR3 in DNA: TGTGCCAGTAGTATTAACCGGGACAGGGTAAATAAAAAACTGTTTTTT. This codes for CASSINRDRVNKKLFF. The whole variable domain, remainder taken from reference TRBV19 and TRBJ1-4, is DGGITQSPKYLFRKEGQNVTLSCEQNLNHDAMYWYRQDPGQGLRLIYYSQIVNDFQKGDIAEGYSVSREKKESFPLTVTSAQKNPTAFYLCASSINRDRVNKKLFFGSGTQLSVL.

The chain employs TRBV5-1 and TRBJ1-2; 7 nucleotides align to TRBD1. Germline lookup yields CDR1 SGHRS and CDR2 YFSETQ. J lost 6 bases, V lost 4 bases, and 12 bases had no gene match. The CDR3 covers 15 residues. The CDR3 here is CASSSTGASVHGYTF. The DNA of the CDR3 is TGCGCCAGCAGCAGTACAGGGGCCTCCGTCCATGGCTACACCTTC.

The chain recombines TRBV15 with TRBJ1-6; the D is unclear. The V gene lost 2 bases and the J gene lost 10 bases, with 15 bases spanning the gap. This CDR3 contains 15 residues. CDR1 is LNHNV and CDR2 is YYDKDF in the germline V gene (reference sequence). The CDR3 DNA sequence: TGTGCCACCAGCAGATCCCCCGGAGTCCCCTCACCCCTCCACTTT. Amino acids: CATSRSPGVPSPLHF.

J is TRBJ2-1 and V is TRBV6-2 or TRBV6-3; 15 bases align to TRBD2. V lost 5 bases to trimming and J lost 2 bases; unmatched junction nucleotides: 10. Germline V CDR1 and CDR2: MNHEY, SVGEGT. CDR3 length: 19 residues. The CDR3: CASSKSGLAGGGTYNEQFF. CDR3 in DNA: TGTGCCAGCAGTAAATCTGGACTAGCGGGGGGGGGAACCTACAATGAGCAGTTCTTC.

This rearrangement joins TRBV24-1 to TRBJ2-3, with 12 nucleotides matching TRBD1. Germline values: CDR1 KGHDR, CDR2 SFDVKD. CDR3 length equals 15 residues. V gave up 7 bases and J gave up 4 bases; unmatched junction bases: 5. In nucleotides, the CDR3 is TGTGCCACCAGCCCGGGACAGGGGGCATCAGATACGCAGTATTTT. Amino acid sequence: CATSPGQGASDTQYF.

CDR3 coding DNA: TGCAGCGTTCGGACAGGGGTTAATTCACCCCTCCACTTT. This encodes CSVRTGVNSPLHF. The chain joins TRBV29-1 to TRBJ1-6; 9 bases agree with TRBD1. The CDR3 runs to 13 residues. In germline, CDR1 is SQVTM, CDR2 ANQGSEA. V was pared by 5 bases and J by 6 bases, with 2 bases of the junction left unmatched.

In this sample, this clone turned up once. This chain uses TRBV25-1 with TRBJ2-2; maybe TRBD2 (6 bases). The CDR3 totals 15 residues. Germline V gene data show CDR1 as MGHDK and CDR2 as SYGVNS. The germline V and J ends were trimmed by 5 bases and 4 bases, with 14 bases remaining between them. This CDR3 is CASSSSRGATGELFF. The CDR3 region has the DNA TGTGCCAGCAGTAGCAGTCGCGGGGCCACCGGGGAGCTGTTTTTT.

This clone was observed a single time. CDR3 DNA: TGTGCCAGTAGTACTGGACTAGCGGGATACACAGATACGCAGTATTTT. It translates to CASSTGLAGYTDTQYF. The rearrangement joins TRBV19 to TRBJ2-3; 12 nucleotides align to TRBD2. Germline V gives CDR1 LNHDA, CDR2 SQIVND (reference sequence). Trimming at V came to 4 bases and at J to 2 bases, leaving 4 bases not matched to a gene. The CDR3 extends over 16 amino acids.

The rearrangement joins TRBV7-2 to TRBJ1-6; 11 bases align to TRBD1. The germline gives CDR1 SGHTA, CDR2 FQGNSA. V gave up 5 bases and J gave up 12 bases; unmatched junction bases: 12. The CDR3 covers 16 residues. This CDR3 reads CASSPGDRGNSEPLHF. The CDR3 DNA sequence: TGTGCCAGCAGCCCGGGGGACAGGGGGAATTCGGAACCCCTCCACTTT.

The genes are TRBV7-6 and TRBJ2-3; the match to TRBD2 covers 12 bases. CDR1 and CDR2 (germline): SGHVS, FNYEAQ. The CDR3 length is 15 residues. J gave up 4 bases and V 2 bases, and 1 base lay outside the gene matches. This chain's CDR3 is CASSLSSGGADTQYF. The CDR3 DNA is TGTGCCAGCAGCTTATCTAGCGGGGGGGCAGATACGCAGTATTTT.

The rearrangement joins TRBV12-3 or TRBV12-4 to TRBJ1-2; D gene uncertain. V lost 6 bases and J lost 1, with 6 bases in between. CDR3 size: 12 residues. As DNA, the CDR3 is TGTGCCAGCAGCCACAGTAACTATGGCTACACCTTC. Protein sequence: CASSHSNYGYTF.